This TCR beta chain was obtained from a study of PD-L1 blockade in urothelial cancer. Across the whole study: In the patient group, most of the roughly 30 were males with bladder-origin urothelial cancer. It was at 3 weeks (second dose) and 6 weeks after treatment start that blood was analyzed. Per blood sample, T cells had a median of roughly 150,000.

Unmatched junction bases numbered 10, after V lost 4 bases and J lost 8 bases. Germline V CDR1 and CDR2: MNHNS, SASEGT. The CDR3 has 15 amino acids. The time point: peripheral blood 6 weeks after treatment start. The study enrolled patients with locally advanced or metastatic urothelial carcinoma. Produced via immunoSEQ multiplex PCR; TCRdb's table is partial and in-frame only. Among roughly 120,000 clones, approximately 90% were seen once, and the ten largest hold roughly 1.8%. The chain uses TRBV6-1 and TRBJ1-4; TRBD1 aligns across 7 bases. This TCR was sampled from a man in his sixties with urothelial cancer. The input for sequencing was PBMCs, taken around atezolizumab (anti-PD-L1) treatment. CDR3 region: CASSADRAGYEKLFF. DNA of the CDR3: TGTGCCAGCAGTGCCGACAGGGCTGGCTACGAAAAACTGTTTTTT.